This TCR beta chain was recovered during a study of T-cell memory formation after mild COVID-19. TCRdb passed the 5' RACE reads through MiXCR, listing each CDR3 protein once. The table records tens of thousands of distinct CDR3 sequences, roughly an eighth of them present only once. This clonotype has a count of ten or more. Looked up from germline, CDR1 is SNHLY and CDR2 is FYNNEI. This CDR3 is 13 amino acids long. V lost 5 bases and J 4 bases, leaving 9 bases between the germline ends. Sequences were obtained from PBMCs or a T cell subset sorted from them (not recorded which). The chain recombines TRBV2 with TRBJ2-1, with D unclear. The clonotype was recovered from an adult woman who had mild COVID-19 (a few samples of this study predate the infection). Cell type and time point are not known. The CDR3 DNA sequence: TGTGCCAGCAGTAGTTCCGAATACAATGAGCAGTTCTTC. Translating gives CASSSSEYNEQFF. The complete variable domain, with remaining parts taken from reference TRBV2 and TRBJ2-1, reads EPEVTQTPSHQVTQMGQEVILRCVPISNHLYFYWYRQILGQKVEFLVSFYNNEISEKSEIFDDQFSVERPDGSNFTLKIRSTKLEDSAMYFCASSSSEYNEQFFGPGTRLTVL.